A single sample is the source of the 12 T cell receptor beta chains below, sequenced in a study of blood T cells in healthy people across ages. A second PCR, run for about 7 to 11 cycles, used a sample-barcoded 5' primer plus a J-beta primer mix. TCRdb independently ran MiXCR on the 5' RACE reads; one entry per CDR3 protein. The table lists roughly 1,300,000 distinct CDR3 sequences, roughly 59% of them singletons. The sequenced sample was blood. These receptors were collected from a man aged 18 to 29 in good health.

This chain uses TRBV5-1 with TRBJ2-3; no reliable D call. V was trimmed by 1 base and J by 0 bases, leaving 15 bases between them. Germline V gives CDR1 SGHRS, CDR2 YFSETQ. The CDR3 runs 17 residues. CDR3 sequence reads: CASSLRIFPSSTDTQYF. The CDR3, as DNA: TGCGCCAGCAGCTTGCGTATCTTCCCTTCTAGCACAGATACGCAGTATTTT.

The V call is TRBV6-2 or TRBV6-3, the J call TRBJ2-5; D is perhaps TRBD1 or TRBD2 (5 bases each). The CDR3 is 13 residues long. The germline V and J ends were trimmed by 8 bases and 4 bases, with 14 bases remaining between them. CDR1 is MNHEY, CDR2 SVGEGT, per germline. The CDR3 DNA sequence: TGTGCCAGCGGGGGAAGTTTTGGAGAGACCCAGTACTTC. Translated: CASGGSFGETQYF.

The chain joins TRBV7-9 to TRBJ2-5; D ambiguous. This CDR3 spans 13 amino acids. CDR1 is SEHNR, CDR2 FQNEAQ, per germline (reference sequence). V gave up 2 bases and J gave up 3 bases, with 7 bases separating them. DNA of the CDR3: TGTGCCAGCAGCTTACCGAACGAAGAGACCCAGTACTTC. Residues: CASSLPNEETQYF.

This clonotype was detected a few times. CDR3 protein: CASSLGTSPDTQYF. CDR3 DNA: TGTGCCAGCAGCTTAGGGACTAGCCCAGATACGCAGTATTTT. The chain recombines TRBV7-2 with TRBJ2-3, with 8 bases matching TRBD2. Losses at the gene ends were 1 base for V and 4 bases for J; bases not matched to a gene: 1. The CDR3 runs 14 residues. Germline CDR1 is SGHTA and CDR2 is FQGNSA. Full variable domain (missing parts from reference TRBV7-2 and TRBJ2-3): GAGVSQSPSNKVTEKGKDVELRCDPISGHTALYWYRQSLGQGLEFLIYFQGNSAPDKSGLPSDRFSAERTGGSVSTLTIQRTQQEDSAVYLCASSLGTSPDTQYFGPGTRLTVL.

The gene calls are TRBV4-3 and TRBJ2-1, with TRBD2 matching over 7 bases. V dropped 1 base and J dropped 13; count of bases not matched to a gene: 10. The CDR3 has 14 amino acids. CDR1 is LGHNA, CDR2 YSLEER, per germline. The CDR3, as DNA: TGCGCCAGCAGCCAAGGGGAGGGCGGTAGTTTCCAGTTCTTC. Its translation: CASSQGEGGSFQFF.

This chain links TRBV20-1 with TRBJ2-1, with 8 bases matching TRBD1. Germline V gene lookup returns CDR1 DFQATT and CDR2 SNEGSKA (reference sequence). The CDR3 totals 15 residues. Trimming cost V 3 bases and J 8 bases; bases outside gene matches: 12. CDR3 amino acids: CSASWVGQGGDEQFF. In nucleotides, the CDR3 is TGCAGTGCTAGTTGGGTAGGACAGGGTGGAGATGAGCAGTTCTTC.

The chain employs TRBV7-2 and TRBJ2-1; no definite D call. CDR1 is SGHTA, CDR2 FQGNSA, per germline. V gave up 2 bases and J gave up 9 bases, with 14 bases separating them. The CDR3 extends over 14 amino acids. CDR3 sequence: CASSLYASSLEQFF. The CDR3 nucleotides are TGTGCCAGCAGCTTATACGCTAGTAGTCTTGAGCAGTTCTTC.

The chain links TRBV29-1 to TRBJ2-3; D call uncertain. With 3 bases removed from V and 4 bases from J, the gap between germline ends came to 14 bases. The germline gives CDR1 SQVTM, CDR2 ANQGSEA. The CDR3 is made up of 14 amino acids. Here the CDR3 DNA reads TGCAGCGTTGATCCCAGGAGTAAACCAGATACGCAGTATTTT. Its translation is CSVDPRSKPDTQYF.

This clonotype was found a few times. The chain employs TRBV10-3 and TRBJ1-5; D not certain. The CDR3 is made up of 14 amino acids. V was trimmed by 0 bases and J by 3 bases, leaving 6 bases between them. From germline, CDR1 is ENHRY and CDR2 SYGVKD. The CDR3 DNA reads as TGTGCCATCAGTGAGTCACAGCCCAATCAGCCCCAGCATTTT. Residues: CAISESQPNQPQHF.

This rearrangement joins TRBV7-9 to TRBJ2-5, with D unresolved. The better agreement between TRBJ2-7 and the DNA end casts doubt on the J call. Germline V gene lookup returns CDR1 SEHNR and CDR2 FQNEAQ (reference sequence). There are 13 residues in the CDR3. The CDR3, as DNA: TGTGCCAGCAGGTCAGCGAAGGCCTACGAGCAGTACTTC. Protein sequence: CASRSAKAYEQYF.

V usage is TRBV29-1 and J usage is TRBJ1-2; 10 nucleotides agree with TRBD1. V lost 6 bases to trimming and J lost 4 bases; unmatched junction nucleotides: 5. The CDR3 is made up of 13 amino acids. Germline V gene sequence: CDR1 SQVTM, CDR2 ANQGSEA. CDR3 coding DNA: TGCAGCGTCGGGACAGGGGAGTCCTATGGCTACACCTTC. Translation: CSVGTGESYGYTF.

This chain uses TRBV4-1 with TRBJ1-4, with D perhaps matching TRBD1 (5 bases). Germline V gene lookup returns CDR1 MGHRA and CDR2 YSYEKL. Between the trimmed V and J ends, which lost 1 base and 1 base, there was a span of 10 bases. The CDR3 runs 16 residues. In nucleotides, the CDR3 is TGCGCCAGCAGCCAAGTCGGGGCAGGAACTAATGAAAAACTGTTTTTT. Its protein product is CASSQVGAGTNEKLFF.